This T cell receptor (beta chain) was observed in a study of CD4 and CD8 cells across lung adenocarcinoma regions. Donors had localized lung adenocarcinoma, a non-small cell lung cancer. TCRdb re-called the PCR reads with MiXCR, one entry per CDR3 protein. The sample consists of around 11,000 distinct CDR3 sequences, 53% of them appearing once. The origin of this receptor is a male donor with lung adenocarcinoma. The CD4 and CD8 labels of this study may be unreliable. Sequencing used CD4+ T cells from the center of a lung tumor.

The DNA for the CDR3 is TGTGCCAGTGGAAGCTCCTACGAGCAGTACTTC. Translating it yields CASGSSYEQYF. The V call is TRBV6-1, the J call TRBJ2-4; no clear D. The end of the DNA aligns better with TRBJ2-7, so the J call may be wrong. Germline CDR1 is MNHNS and CDR2 is SASEGT. The CDR3 runs 11 residues.